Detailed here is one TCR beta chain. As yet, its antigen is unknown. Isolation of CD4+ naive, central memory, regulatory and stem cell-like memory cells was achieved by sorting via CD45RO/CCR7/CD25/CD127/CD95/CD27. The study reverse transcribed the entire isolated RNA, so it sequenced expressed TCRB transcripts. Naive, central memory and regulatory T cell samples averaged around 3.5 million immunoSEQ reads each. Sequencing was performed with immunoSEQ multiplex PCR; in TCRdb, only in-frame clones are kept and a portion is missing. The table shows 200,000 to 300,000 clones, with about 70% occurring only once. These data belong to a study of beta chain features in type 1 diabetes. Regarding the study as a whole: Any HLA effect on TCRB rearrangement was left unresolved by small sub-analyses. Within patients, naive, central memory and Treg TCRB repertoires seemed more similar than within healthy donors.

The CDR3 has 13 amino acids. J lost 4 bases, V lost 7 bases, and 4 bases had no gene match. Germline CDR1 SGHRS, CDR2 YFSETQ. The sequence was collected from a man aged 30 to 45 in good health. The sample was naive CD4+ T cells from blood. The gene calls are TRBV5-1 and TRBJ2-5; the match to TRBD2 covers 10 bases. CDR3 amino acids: CASGIAGGETQYF. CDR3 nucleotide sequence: TGCGCCAGCGGCATAGCGGGAGGAGAGACCCAGTACTTC.